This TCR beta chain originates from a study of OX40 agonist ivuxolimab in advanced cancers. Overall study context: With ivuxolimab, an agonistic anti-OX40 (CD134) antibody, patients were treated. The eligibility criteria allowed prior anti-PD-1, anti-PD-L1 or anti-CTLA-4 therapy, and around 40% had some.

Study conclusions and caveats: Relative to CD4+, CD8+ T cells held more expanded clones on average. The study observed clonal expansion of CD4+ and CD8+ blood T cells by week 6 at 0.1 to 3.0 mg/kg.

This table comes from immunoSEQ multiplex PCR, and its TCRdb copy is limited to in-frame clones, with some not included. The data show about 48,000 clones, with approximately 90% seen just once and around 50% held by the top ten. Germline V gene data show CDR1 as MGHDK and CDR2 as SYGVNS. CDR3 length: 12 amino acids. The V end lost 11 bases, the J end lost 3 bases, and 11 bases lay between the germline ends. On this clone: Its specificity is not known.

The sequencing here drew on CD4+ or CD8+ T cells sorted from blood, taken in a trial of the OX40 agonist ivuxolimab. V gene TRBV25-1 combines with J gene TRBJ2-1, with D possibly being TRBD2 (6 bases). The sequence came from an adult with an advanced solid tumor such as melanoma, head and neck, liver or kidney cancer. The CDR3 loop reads CASGTFYNEQFF. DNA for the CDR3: TGTGCCTCAGGGACTTTCTACAATGAGCAGTTCTTC.